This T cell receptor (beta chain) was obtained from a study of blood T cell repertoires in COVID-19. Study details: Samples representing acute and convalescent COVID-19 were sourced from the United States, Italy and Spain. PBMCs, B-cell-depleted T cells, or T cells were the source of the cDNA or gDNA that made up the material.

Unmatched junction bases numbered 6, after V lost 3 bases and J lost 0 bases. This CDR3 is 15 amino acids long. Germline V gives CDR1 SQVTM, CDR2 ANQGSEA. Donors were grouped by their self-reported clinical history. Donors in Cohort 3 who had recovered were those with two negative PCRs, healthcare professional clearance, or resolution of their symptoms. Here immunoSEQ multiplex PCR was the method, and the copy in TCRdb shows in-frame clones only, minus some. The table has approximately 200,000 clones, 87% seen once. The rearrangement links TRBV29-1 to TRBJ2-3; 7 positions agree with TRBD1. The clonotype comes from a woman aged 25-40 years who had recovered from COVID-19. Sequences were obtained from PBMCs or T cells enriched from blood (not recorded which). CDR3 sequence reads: CSVDRDSFSTDTQYF. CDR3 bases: TGCAGCGTTGACCGGGACAGCTTTAGCACAGATACGCAGTATTTT.